These T cell receptor beta chains were read from a single sample in a study of human CD8 memory T cell subsets. Following a re-call of the 5' RACE reads, TCRdb has one entry per CDR3 protein and lacks DNA. Recorded for this sample: under 20,000 distinct CDR3 sequences. Sample: CD8+ T cells from PBMCs. The origin of the receptors is a human donor in good health. CDR3s include the opening cysteine and the closing phenylalanine or tryptophan. Each record gives: clone size, J gene, V gene, CDR3 protein. Size values are once, few and many counts, or a class for expanded clones, and some rows have none.

>.|TRBJ2-7|TRBV12-3/TRBV12-4
CASSFSNAVYEQYF
>.|TRBJ1-2|TRBV2
CASSEPGLGYGYTF
>.|TRBJ1-4|TRBV28
CASSSVSDEKLFF
>.|TRBJ1-1|TRBV5-6
CASSPLGGMNTEAFF
>.|TRBJ2-1|TRBV25-1
CASSDHDDEQFF
>.|TRBJ1-1|TRBV18
CASSAGTEAFF
>.|TRBJ2-7|TRBV6-5
CASKDLYYEQYF
>.|TRBJ2-7|TRBV5-1
CASSSVGNEQYF
>medium-sized|TRBJ2-3|TRBV6-2/TRBV6-3
CASSQDPGGTSSDTQYF
>.|TRBJ1-2|TRBV9
CASSVGGLADGYTF
>.|TRBJ2-7|TRBV28
CASSPGTDYEQYF
>.|TRBJ2-1|TRBV20-1
CSARDSGVSYNEQFF
>.|TRBJ2-2|TRBV6-2/TRBV6-3
CASSYTTLGQGASTGELFF
>medium-sized|TRBJ1-2|TRBV3-1
CASSQDGIIRGNYGYTF
>.|TRBJ1-1|TRBV6-7
CASSRDRGSMNTEAFF
>.|TRBJ1-2|TRBV28
CASSLLAGEPDYGYTF
>.|TRBJ2-5|TRBV6-2/TRBV6-3
CASSYSSGDPQETQYF
>.|TRBJ2-5|TRBV28
CASSNRDSYQETQYF